This T cell receptor beta chain is drawn from a study of identical twins. TCRdb fed the 5' RACE reads into MiXCR, producing one record per CDR3 protein. The sample carries approximately 600,000 distinct CDR3 sequences, just over 7% recorded once. With 0 bases removed from V and 9 bases from J, the gap between germline ends came to 4 bases. Germline V CDR1 and CDR2: SGHDT, YYEEEE. The CDR3 extends over 11 amino acids. Study-level findings and limits: Low generation probability was overrepresented in out-of-frame alpha sequences shared by twins.

This clonotype was seen many times. Antigen unknown. Separately, the same data were catalogued under a study of yellow fever vaccine responses in identical twins.

This TCR came from a woman in her late teens or twenties in good health. The chain recombines TRBV5-6 with TRBJ2-1; the D is unclear. Sequenced input: PBMCs. The chain's CDR3 is CASSLDIEQFF. CDR3 DNA sequence: TGTGCCAGCAGCTTGGATATTGAGCAGTTCTTC. Complete variable domain (other parts from reference TRBV5-6 and TRBJ2-1): DAGVTQSPTHLIKTRGQQVTLRCSPKSGHDTVSWYQQALGQGPQFIFQYYEEEERQRGNFPDRFSGHQFPNYSSELNVNALLLGDSALYLCASSLDIEQFFGPGTRLTVL.